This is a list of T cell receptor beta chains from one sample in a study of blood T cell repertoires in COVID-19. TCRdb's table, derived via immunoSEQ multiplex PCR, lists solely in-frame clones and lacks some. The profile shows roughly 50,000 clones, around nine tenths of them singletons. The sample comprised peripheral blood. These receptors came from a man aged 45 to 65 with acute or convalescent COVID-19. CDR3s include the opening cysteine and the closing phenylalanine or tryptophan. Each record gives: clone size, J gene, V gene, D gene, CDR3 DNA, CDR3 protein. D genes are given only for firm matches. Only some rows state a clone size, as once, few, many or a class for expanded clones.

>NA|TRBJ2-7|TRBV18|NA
TGTGCCAGCTCACCCAATAGGGGAGGCGAGCAGTACTTC
CASSPNRGGEQYF
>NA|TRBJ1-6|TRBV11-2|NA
TGTGCCAGCAGCTTATCGGCAGGACAAAGTTCACCCCTCCACTTT
CASSLSAGQSSPLHF
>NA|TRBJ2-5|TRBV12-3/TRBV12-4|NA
TGTGCCAGCAGTACCTCCGAGGAGACCCAGTACTTC
CASSTSEETQYF
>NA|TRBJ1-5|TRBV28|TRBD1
TGTGCCAGCAGTCCCCCAATGGGGACAGGGAACCAGCAGGGTCAGCCCCAGCATTTT
CASSPPMGTGNQQGQPQHF
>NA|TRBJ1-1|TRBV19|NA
TGTGCCAGTAGTATCCATGACAGTCTCACTGAAGCTTTCTTT
CASSIHDSLTEAFF
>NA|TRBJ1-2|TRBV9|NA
TGTGCCAGCAGCGTAGCCGCGGGGTATGGCTACACCTTC
CASSVAAGYGYTF
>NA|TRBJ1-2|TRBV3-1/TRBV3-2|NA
TGTGCCAGCAGCCAAGATCCCCGGACTGACTATGGCTACACCTTC
CASSQDPRTDYGYTF
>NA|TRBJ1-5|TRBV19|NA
TGTGCCAGTAGTATTTCCTCCCCCCATCAGCCCCAGCATTTT
CASSISSPHQPQHF
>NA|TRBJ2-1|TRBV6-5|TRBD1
TGTGCCAGCAGCCGGGACAGCGACTCCTACAATGAGCAGTTCTTC
CASSRDSDSYNEQFF
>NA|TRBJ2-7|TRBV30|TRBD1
TGTGCCTGGGGACCGACAGGGGAAAGCGGCGAGCAGTACTTC
CAWGPTGESGEQYF
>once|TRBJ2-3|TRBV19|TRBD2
TGTGCCAGTAGTGAGATCGGGGGGGGGCGAGGCACAGATACGCAGTATTTT
CASSEIGGGRGTDTQYF
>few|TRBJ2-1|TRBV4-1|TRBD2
TGCGCCAGCAGCCAATCTAGCGGGAGATCCTACAATGAGCAGTTCTTC
CASSQSSGRSYNEQFF
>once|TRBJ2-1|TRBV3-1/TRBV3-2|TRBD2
TGTGCCAGCAGCCCACTACTCAGCGGGGTATCCTACAATGAGCAGTTCTTC
CASSPLLSGVSYNEQFF
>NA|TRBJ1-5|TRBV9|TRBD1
TGTGCCAGCAGCGCCGGGACAGGGGGCGGTCAGCCCCAGCATTTT
CASSAGTGGGQPQHF
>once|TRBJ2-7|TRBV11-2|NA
TGTGCCAGCAGCTTATTGGTCACAGACATAATCTACGAGCAGTACTTC
CASSLLVTDIIYEQYF
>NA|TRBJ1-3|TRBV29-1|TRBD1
TGCAGCGTTGAGGACAGGGATGCAGCTGGAAACACCATATATTTT
CSVEDRDAAGNTIYF
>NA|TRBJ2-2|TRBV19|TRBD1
TGTGCCAGTAGTGGGACAGTTCTGAGCGGGGAGCTGTTTTTT
CASSGTVLSGELFF
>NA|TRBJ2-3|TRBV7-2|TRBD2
TGTGCCAGCAGCTTAGCTACAGCGGGGGCTAGCACAGATACGCAGTATTTT
CASSLATAGASTDTQYF
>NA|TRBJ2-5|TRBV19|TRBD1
TGTGCCAGTAGTGAACAGGGGGCAGCGACCCAGTACTTC
CASSEQGAATQYF
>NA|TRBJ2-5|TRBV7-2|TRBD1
TGTGCCAGCAATAAAGGAGACAGGGGGGGAGAGACCCAGTACTTC
CASNKGDRGGETQYF
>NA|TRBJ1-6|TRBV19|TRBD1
TGTGCCAGTAGTCTGAGGACAGGGGGCTTGGGAAATTCACCCCTCCACTTT
CASSLRTGGLGNSPLHF
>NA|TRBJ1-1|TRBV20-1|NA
TGCAGTGCCGTCTGGCACACTGAAGCTTTCTTT
CSAVWHTEAFF
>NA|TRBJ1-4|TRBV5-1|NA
TGCGCCAGCAGCTTGGAAGCTTTCTCTAATGAAAAACTGTTTTTT
CASSLEAFSNEKLFF
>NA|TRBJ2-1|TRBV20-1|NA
TGCAGTGCTAGGCTAGCAAATGAGCAGTTCTTC
CSARLANEQFF
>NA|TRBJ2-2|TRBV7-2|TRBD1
TGTGCCAGCAGCTTGAGTACAGGGGGCACCGGGGAGCTGTTTTTT
CASSLSTGGTGELFF
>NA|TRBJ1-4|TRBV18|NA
TGTGCCAGCTCACGAGTCGGCAACGGGGAAAAACTGTTTTTT
CASSRVGNGEKLFF
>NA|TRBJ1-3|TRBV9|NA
TGTGCCAGCAGCGTCGGGGGAAGCTCTGGAAACACCATATATTTT
CASSVGGSSGNTIYF
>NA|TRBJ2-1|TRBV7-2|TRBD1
TGTGCCAGCAGCTTAGCGGACTGGGACAGGGGCCCCTACAATGAGCAGTTCTTC
CASSLADWDRGPYNEQFF
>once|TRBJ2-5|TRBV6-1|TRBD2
TGTGCCAGCAGTGGACTAGCGGGAGTACTCCCACAAGGGACCCAGTACTTC
CASSGLAGVLPQGTQYF
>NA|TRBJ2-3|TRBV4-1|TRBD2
TGCGCCAGCAGCCATTCAGCTAGCGGGAGGGCCGACGATACGCAGTATTTT
CASSHSASGRADDTQYF
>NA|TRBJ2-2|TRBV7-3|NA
TGTGCCAGCAGCCCCTTGGCAGGGAACTCCGGGGAGCTGTTTTTT
CASSPLAGNSGELFF